This T cell receptor (beta chain) was sequenced for a study of OX40 agonist ivuxolimab in advanced cancers. About the study: An agonistic anti-OX40 (CD134) antibody, ivuxolimab, was used to treat the patients. Overall study findings and caveats: CD8+ T cells showed, on average, more clonal expansion than CD4+ cells. Certain nonresponding patients likewise had low normalized T-cell clonal expansion.

To note about this clone: Its antigen is currently unknown.

Researchers took blood at baseline, on cycle 4 day 1, and on cycle 7 day 1. V lost 5 bases and J 1 base, leaving 14 bases between the germline ends. Per the germline V gene, CDR1 is LNHDA and CDR2 is SQIVND (reference sequence). The CDR3 extends over 16 amino acids. The repertoire was sequenced with immunoSEQ multiplex PCR; TCRdb's copy has only in-frame clones and lacks some. The profile covers almost 90,000 clones, with roughly 88% appearing a single time and approximately 0.7% taken by the ten largest. The chain has TRBV19 and TRBJ2-2; a possible D gene is TRBD2 (6 bases). The sample consisted of CD4+ or CD8+ T cells sorted from blood, taken in a trial of the OX40 agonist ivuxolimab. The TCR was taken from an adult with an advanced solid tumor such as melanoma, head and neck, liver or kidney cancer. The DNA of the CDR3 is TGTGCCAGTAGTGGCGGGGCGATAGTGAACACCGGGGAGCTGTTTTTT. It codes for CASSGGAIVNTGELFF.